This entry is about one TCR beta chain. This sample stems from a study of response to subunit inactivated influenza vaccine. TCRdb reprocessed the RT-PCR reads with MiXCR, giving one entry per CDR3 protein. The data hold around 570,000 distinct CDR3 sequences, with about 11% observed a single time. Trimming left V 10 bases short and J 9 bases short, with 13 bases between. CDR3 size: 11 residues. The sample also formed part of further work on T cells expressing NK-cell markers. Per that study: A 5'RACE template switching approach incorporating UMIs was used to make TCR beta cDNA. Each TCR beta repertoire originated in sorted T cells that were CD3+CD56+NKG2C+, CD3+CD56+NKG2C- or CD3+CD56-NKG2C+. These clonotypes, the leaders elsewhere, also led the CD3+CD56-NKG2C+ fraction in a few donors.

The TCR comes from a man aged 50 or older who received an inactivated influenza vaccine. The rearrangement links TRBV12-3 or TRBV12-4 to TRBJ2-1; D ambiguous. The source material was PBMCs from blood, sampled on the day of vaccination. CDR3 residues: CATHPASEQFF. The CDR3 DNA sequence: TGTGCCACCCACCCGGCCAGTGAGCAGTTCTTC.